What follows is one T cell receptor (beta chain) and its context. Antigen specificity is unknown. These data originate in a study of T-cell memory formation after mild COVID-19. The study, taken as a whole, reports: For second-wave clones that peaked at day 37, SARS-CoV-2 specificity went unverified. From day 15 to 85, contracting clones were balanced between CD4 and CD8, whereas later expanders leaned toward CD4+.

This CDR3 spans 15 amino acids. V was clipped by 0 bases and J by 2 bases, with 11 bases between them. Germline-derived CDR1 and CDR2 are SGDLS and YYNGEE. Via MiXCR, TCRdb re-called the 5' RACE reads, giving one row per CDR3 protein. The sample records about 620,000 distinct CDR3 sequences, about a sixth being singletons. The receptor's source is an adult woman who had mild COVID-19 (a few samples of this study predate the infection). Cell type and time point are not known. The sequencing input was PBMCs or a T cell subset sorted from them (not recorded which). This sequence joins TRBV9 and TRBJ1-2, with no clear D. This chain's CDR3 is CASSVGGGINYGYTF. The DNA for the CDR3 is TGTGCCAGCAGCGTAGGGGGAGGAATAAACTATGGCTACACCTTC.